This TCR beta chain was obtained from a study of T-cell memory formation after mild COVID-19. Study context: Clustering of TCRs was largely donor specific.

As regards this clonotype: Its specificity is unknown.

The V and J ends lost 0 bases and 2 bases respectively, with 14 bases between them. CDR3 length: 15 amino acids. Germline V gene lookup returns CDR1 DFQATT and CDR2 SNEGSKA (reference sequence). Each CDR3 protein is one row after TCRdb ran MiXCR on the 5' RACE reads. The repertoire consists of under 250,000 distinct CDR3 sequences, with about 16% occurring once and the leading ten covering 2.1%. Findings of the study overall: Clones shrinking from day 15 to 85 showed even CD4/CD8 mixes; later expanders tilted CD4+. The appearance of some responding clones in pre-infection memory suggested that cross-reactive memory joined.

The TCR was taken from an adult woman who had mild COVID-19 (a few samples of this study predate the infection). Cell type and time point are not known. The V gene is TRBV20-1, the J gene TRBJ2-7, with a weak D call TRBD2 (6 bases). The source material was PBMCs or a T cell subset sorted from them (not recorded which). This CDR3 is CSARESRRLAYEQYF. As DNA, the CDR3 is TGCAGTGCTAGAGAATCACGTAGACTAGCCTACGAGCAGTACTTC.